This T cell receptor (beta chain) derives from a study of cytomegalovirus exposure and HLA in healthy donors. Profiled with immunoSEQ multiplex PCR; TCRdb holds only in-frame clones, not every one. The sample includes about 280,000 clones, approximately 90% seen only once; the top ten take 0.92%. Overall study results and limits: Within the 120 or so validation repertoires, first-cohort TCR clusters tended to co-occur, according to a later analysis. The classifier reportedly diagnosed cytomegalovirus status with high sensitivity and specificity.

In regard to this clone: The antigen remains undetermined.

The sequence derives from a woman aged 18 to 35 in good health and CMV-seronegative. The source material was PBMCs.

The CDR3 protein is CASSPRQGSDKQYF. The DNA for the CDR3 is TGTGCCAGCAGCCCCAGACAGGGATCGGATAAGCAGTACTTC. The chain couples TRBV5-6 to TRBJ2-7; 7 bases are shared with TRBD1. CDR3 length: 14 amino acids. The germline V gene has CDR1 SGHDT and CDR2 YYEEEE. V gave up 4 bases and J gave up 8 bases; unmatched junction bases: 12.